The 29 T cell receptor beta chains below were found in one sample sequenced in a study of CD4 T cells in relation to SARS-CoV-2 and coronaviruses. The data were produced by immunoSEQ multiplex PCR, yet TCRdb's version contains in-frame clones alone and is incomplete. This repertoire shows about 30,000 clones, less than 85% found once; its top ten account for about 14%. The unexposed donors gave CD4+ T cells in about 2010-2019, prior to COVID-19. Isolation of CD4+ T cells took place after roughly nine days in culture. These receptors have no known antigen. The sample comprised CD4+ T cells from PBMCs, cultured in vitro. Receptor source: a human donor in good health.

The V and J genes are TRBV7-2 and TRBJ2-7; no definite D call. Germline V gene sequence: CDR1 SGHTA, CDR2 FQGNSA. This CDR3 contains 13 residues. Deletions cut 4 bases from V and 2 bases from J, with 9 bases between. This chain's CDR3 is CASSSRHAYEQYF. CDR3 bases: TGTGCCAGCAGCTCTAGGCATGCCTACGAGCAGTACTTC.

The chain recombines TRBV7-3 with TRBJ2-3; tentatively, D is TRBD2 (6 bases). Deletions cut 4 bases from V and 0 bases from J, with 14 bases between. The CDR3 runs to 16 residues. Germline CDR1 and CDR2: SGHTA and FQGTGA. The CDR3 nucleotides are TGTGCCAGCAGCTCGGGACTGGGGGGAAGCACAGATACGCAGTATTTT. Protein sequence: CASSSGLGGSTDTQYF.

The V and J genes are TRBV11-2 and TRBJ2-4; D is unclear. The CDR3 has 13 amino acids. Trimming removed 0 bases from V and 5 bases from J, with 5 bases in between. Germline V gene lookup returns CDR1 SGHAT and CDR2 FQNNGV. DNA of the CDR3: TGTGCCAGCAGCTTAGAACAGCAAAACATTCAGTACTTC. Translated: CASSLEQQNIQYF.

The chain recombines TRBV20-1 with TRBJ1-2; D gene uncertain. The germline gives CDR1 DFQATT, CDR2 SNEGSKA (reference sequence). V lost 4 bases to trimming and J lost 0 bases, with 3 bases between them. The CDR3 length is 11 residues. The CDR3 here is CSAMANYGYTF. The CDR3 nucleotides read TGCAGTGCTATGGCTAACTATGGCTACACCTTC.

The chain combines TRBV5-5 with TRBJ1-2, with 9 bases that match TRBD1. The CDR3 is 14 amino acids. The V gene's germline CDR1 is SGHKS and CDR2 YYEKEE (reference sequence). V gave up 2 bases and J gave up 6 bases; unmatched junction bases: 5. The DNA for the CDR3 is TGTGCCAGCAGCTTCACACAGGGGGCGGATGGCTACACCTTC. Protein product: CASSFTQGADGYTF.

This chain connects TRBV28 to TRBJ2-7, with D possibly TRBD1 on 5 matching bases. The V end was cut by 4 bases, the J end by 0 bases, with 7 bases between. Germline lookup yields CDR1 MDHEN and CDR2 SYDVKM. This CDR3 has 13 residues. The CDR3: CASSSGYSYEQYF. Here the CDR3 DNA reads TGTGCCAGCAGTTCAGGGTACTCCTACGAGCAGTACTTC.

This rearrangement joins TRBV4-1 to TRBJ2-7; TRBD2 matches 8 bases. Germline assignment: CDR1 MGHRA and CDR2 YSYEKL. With V trimmed by 3 bases and J by 2 bases, 6 bases remained unmatched. This CDR3 has 15 amino acids. In DNA, the CDR3 is TGCGCCAGCAGCCAGTTAGCGGGATGGGCCTACGAGCAGTACTTC. Its translation: CASSQLAGWAYEQYF.

This clone is a singleton in its sample. V is TRBV19 and J is TRBJ2-1; tentatively, D is TRBD2 (6 bases). The CDR3 covers 14 residues. Germline CDR1 reads LNHDA; CDR2 reads SQIVND (reference sequence). The V end lost 3 bases, the J end lost 9 bases, and 15 bases lay between the germline ends. The CDR3 here is CASSINSGVGEQFF. In DNA, the CDR3 is TGTGCCAGTAGTATTAACTCGGGGGTCGGTGAGCAGTTCTTC.

The V call is TRBV7-8, the J call TRBJ2-7, with D perhaps TRBD2 (5 bases). From germline, CDR1 is SGHVS and CDR2 FQNEAQ. The CDR3 runs to 16 residues. The V end lost 5 bases, the J end lost 2 bases, and 19 bases lay between the germline ends. This CDR3 is CASSATPGLGTYEQYF. As DNA, the CDR3 is TGTGCCAGCAGCGCCACACCGGGATTGGGTACCTACGAGCAGTACTTC. The whole variable domain, filled in from reference TRBV7-8 and TRBJ2-7, reads GAGVSQSPRYKVAKRGQDVALRCDPISGHVSLFWYQQALGQGPEFLTYFQNEAQLDKSGLPSDRFFAERPEGSVSTLKIQRTQQEDSAVYLCASSATPGLGTYEQYFGPGTRLTVT.

The chain combines TRBV18 with TRBJ1-6; no firm D call. Germline V CDR1 and CDR2: KGHSH, LQKENI. There are 14 residues in the CDR3. Deletions cut 3 bases from V and 6 bases from J, with 9 bases between. CDR3 sequence: CASSPQDSNSPLHF. CDR3 nucleotides: TGTGCCAGCTCACCCCAAGACTCTAATTCACCCCTCCACTTT.

This chain connects TRBV4-3 to TRBJ2-7; the match to TRBD1 covers 7 bases. Trimming removed 0 bases from V and 0 bases from J; junction bases left unmatched: 2. Germline V gene lookup returns CDR1 LGHNA and CDR2 YSLEER. This CDR3 is built from 15 residues. The CDR3 DNA is TGCGCCAGCAGCCAAGAATGGACAGGCTCCTACGAGCAGTACTTC. Translating it yields CASSQEWTGSYEQYF.

The chain joins TRBV9 to TRBJ2-3, with 8 bases fitting TRBD1. The V and J ends lost 4 bases and 2 bases, in that order; junction bases with no gene match: 9. CDR1 SGDLS and CDR2 YYNGEE come from the germline V gene. The CDR3 runs to 16 residues. CDR3 loop: CASSPRPGQATDTQYF. DNA of the CDR3: TGTGCCAGCAGCCCCCGACCGGGACAGGCCACAGATACGCAGTATTTT.

The V call is TRBV14, the J call TRBJ2-1, with 8 bases fitting TRBD2. Germline assignment: CDR1 SGHDN and CDR2 FVKESK. This CDR3 is 13 amino acids long. After removal of 3 bases from V and 6 bases from J, the junction contained 1 base not matched to a gene. CDR3 sequence reads: CASSQGLGNEQFF. The CDR3 nucleotides are TGTGCCAGCAGCCAGGGACTAGGCAATGAGCAGTTCTTC.

CDR3 nucleotides: TGTGCCTCCCGAGGGGGGGGCGAAGAGACCCAGTACTTC. It specifies CASRGGGEETQYF. The chain carries TRBV6-6 and TRBJ2-5; D is perhaps TRBD2 (7 bases). CDR3 length: 13 amino acids. Germline loops: CDR1 MNHNY, CDR2 SVGAGI (reference sequence). V was pared by 11 bases and J by 3 bases, with 16 bases between.

The J gene is TRBJ2-7, the V gene TRBV5-4, with D possibly being TRBD1 (6 bases). Trimming took off 6 bases at V and 3 bases at J, with 19 bases between the two ends. This CDR3 comprises 15 residues. Germline loops: CDR1 SGHNT, CDR2 YYREEE (reference sequence). CDR3 DNA sequence: TGTGCCAGCACCCTTGGGGGACACATTAGCTACGAGCAGTACTTC. This translates into CASTLGGHISYEQYF.

This chain joins TRBV7-2 and TRBJ2-5; tentative D call: TRBD1 (5 bases). Trimming removed 5 bases from V and 5 bases from J, with 9 bases in between. Germline V gene sequence: CDR1 SGHTA, CDR2 FQGNSA. The CDR3 consists of 12 residues. Here the CDR3 DNA reads TGTGCCAGCAGCGCAGGGTTGGAGACCCAGTACTTC. Protein product: CASSAGLETQYF.

The rearrangement links TRBV19 to TRBJ2-1, with D possibly TRBD2 on 5 matching bases. V was shortened by 7 bases and J by 9 bases, with 16 bases between the two germline ends. This CDR3 region has 13 residues. CDR1 LNHDA and CDR2 SQIVND come from the germline V gene (reference sequence). The CDR3 DNA reads TGTGCCAGTATGGGGATGACCGCGGGTGAGCAGTTCTTC. This translates into CASMGMTAGEQFF.

This chain joins TRBV5-1 and TRBJ2-1; the D is unclear. With 4 bases removed from V and 5 bases from J, the gap between germline ends came to 7 bases. Germline V lookup: CDR1 SGHRS, CDR2 YFSETQ. The CDR3 extends over 12 amino acids. DNA for the CDR3: TGCGCCAGCAGCGGGTCTAACAATGAGCAGTTCTTC. It codes for CASSGSNNEQFF.

The chain recombines TRBV27 with TRBJ1-2; D perhaps matches TRBD1 (5 bases). Looked up from germline, CDR1 is MNHEY and CDR2 is SMNVEV (reference sequence). The V end was cut by 6 bases, the J end by 8 bases, with 16 bases between. CDR3 length: 13 amino acids. The DNA of the CDR3 is TGTGCCAGCAGACCCGGACACCGGGTAGGCTACACCTTC. This translates into CASRPGHRVGYTF.

The chain couples TRBV5-1 to TRBJ2-3, with a tentative D call TRBD2 (5 bases). CDR3 length: 13 amino acids. CDR1 and CDR2 from the germline V gene are SGHRS and YFSETQ. Trimming stripped 4 bases from V and 6 bases from J, with 12 bases between. CDR3: CASSIKERDTQYF. CDR3 DNA: TGCGCCAGCAGCATAAAAGAGCGGGATACGCAGTATTTT.

This rearrangement joins TRBV5-1 to TRBJ2-6; a weak D match, TRBD1 (6 bases). Between the trimmed V and J ends, which lost 6 bases and 0 bases, there was a span of 13 bases. The CDR3 sequence is 16 residues long. Germline lookup yields CDR1 SGHRS and CDR2 YFSETQ. The CDR3 region is CASTGTPDSGANVLTF. CDR3 in DNA: TGCGCCAGCACCGGGACACCCGACTCTGGGGCCAACGTCCTGACTTTC.

The chain combines TRBV9 with TRBJ1-2, with D possibly matching TRBD1 (6 bases). V was cut by 4 bases and J by 4 bases, with 14 bases left in between. The germline V gene has CDR1 SGDLS and CDR2 YYNGEE. The CDR3 runs to 14 residues. This chain's CDR3 is CASSTSGTSYGYTF. In DNA, the CDR3 is TGTGCCAGCAGCACATCCGGGACAAGCTATGGCTACACCTTC.

This clone was seen just once. The chain has TRBV7-3 and TRBJ2-3; TRBD1 agrees at 12 bases. The V gene end was trimmed by 2 bases and the J gene end by 2 bases; junction bases not matched to a gene: 8. The CDR3 consists of 18 residues. Germline V gene lookup returns CDR1 SGHTA and CDR2 FQGTGA. In DNA form, the CDR3 reads TGTGCCAGCAGCTTACGGGGGACAGGGGGCTCTTACACAGATACGCAGTATTTT. Translation: CASSLRGTGGSYTDTQYF.

The V gene is TRBV3-1 (or the pseudogene TRBV3-2), the J gene TRBJ2-7, with TRBD1 matching 10 bases. The length of the CDR3 is 14 residues. V shed 2 bases, J shed 5 bases, and the junction held 3 bases outside the gene matches. Germline V gene data show CDR1 as LGHDT and CDR2 as YNNKEL (reference sequence). CDR3 in amino acids: CASSQTGTGDEQYF. Here the CDR3 DNA reads TGTGCCAGCAGCCAAACCGGGACAGGGGACGAGCAGTACTTC.

In this sample, this clone turned up a few times. The V and J genes are TRBV7-3 and TRBJ1-1; D unresolved. CDR3 size: 13 residues. Germline V CDR1 and CDR2: SGHTA, FQGTGA. V was trimmed by 3 bases and J by 2 bases, leaving 7 bases between them. This chain's CDR3 is CASSLEGNTEAFF. The CDR3 DNA reads TGTGCCAGCAGCTTGGAAGGAAACACTGAAGCTTTCTTT.

The rearrangement uses TRBV5-4 and TRBJ2-2; 10 bases map to TRBD2. V lost 1 base to trimming and J lost 4 bases; unmatched junction nucleotides: 7. CDR1 and CDR2 (germline): SGHNT, YYREEE (reference sequence). CDR3 size: 17 residues. CDR3 DNA: TGTGCCAGCAGCTTGAAGCGGGGGGGCCAGATCACCGGGGAGCTGTTTTTT. Translated, it gives CASSLKRGGQITGELFF.

The chain joins TRBV5-1 to TRBJ2-2, with D possibly TRBD2 on 5 matching bases. Germline V gene lookup returns CDR1 SGHRS and CDR2 YFSETQ. The CDR3 is made up of 14 amino acids. Trimming removed 4 bases from V and 6 bases from J, with 13 bases in between. CDR3 sequence (DNA): TGCGCCAGCAGCCTCAGAGCGGACGCCGGGGAGCTGTTTTTT. This sequence encodes CASSLRADAGELFF.

The chain has TRBV6-6 and TRBJ1-2, with D hard to call. Trimming pared 7 bases from V and 3 bases from J, leaving 9 bases between. Looked up from germline, CDR1 is MNHNY and CDR2 is SVGAGI (reference sequence). The length of the CDR3 is 12 residues. The CDR3 DNA sequence: TGTGCCAGCACCTACGGGGACTATGGCTACACCTTC. This sequence encodes CASTYGDYGYTF.

The chain uses TRBV19 and TRBJ2-7; 7 bases match TRBD1. The germline CDR1 and CDR2 sequences are LNHDA and SQIVND (reference sequence). The CDR3 is 14 amino acids. With 6 bases clipped from V and 2 bases from J, the junction kept 7 bases outside the gene matches. This chain's CDR3 is CASRSGQPAYEQYF. For the CDR3, the DNA is TGTGCCAGTAGGTCGGGACAGCCAGCCTACGAGCAGTACTTC.